What follows describes a single T cell receptor beta chain. Its binding antigen is unknown. Nothing much larger sits one base from this clone, and base qualities are not available. To estimate absolute template abundance from read counts, synthetic TCR analog templates were spiked into each PCR. Using the immunoSEQ assay, TCRbeta CDR3 regions were amplified from genomic DNA with bias-controlled V and J gene primers. Sequencing of rearranged TCRbeta segments was done at approximately 20X coverage. The source study handled its data this way. Sequencing errors were corrected by clustering, and CDR3s were annotated against IMGT so that V, D and J genes could be assigned. Only productive TCRbeta rearrangements were used in downstream analyses, excluding out-of-frame or stop-codon sequences. Clonality was computed as one minus Shannon entropy normalized by the log of the number of unique productive sequences. Clones differing between time points or between blood and tumor were identified by Fisher's exact test with Benjamini-Hochberg correction at adjusted p below 0.01. This is the immuneACCESS table as TCRdb keeps it, with only in-frame sequences that have V and J called. A part of the clones is gone; compared with another copy, unresolved V genes explain less than half, and the rest is unexplained. That table furnishes V, J and clone size, whereas the DNA furnished D and trimming. This sample gives 20,000 to 30,000 clones in total; about four fifths of them show up just once. Together, the top ten hold roughly 8.8% of the sample.

The data originate from a study of PD-L1 blockade in urothelial cancer (dated by TCRdb to 2015 to 2018). About the full investigation: All patients started therapy in about 2014 and received atezolizumab 1,200 mg intravenously every 3 weeks. Twenty-five of 29 patients were males with bladder-origin urothelial cancer, and about 60% of the 29 reported a prior smoking history. An ECOG performance status of 0 or 1 was recorded for the patients, and 0 to 3 prior chemotherapy regimens had been received by the patients. Blood samples were analyzed at 3 weeks after treatment start (second dose) and at 6 weeks after treatment start. Blood samples gave a median of about 150,000 T cells and some 83,000 unique TCRs, with a median clonality of approximately 0.08. The study was an exploratory multi-omic analysis of somatic, immune and clinical correlates of response to PD-L1 blockade with atezolizumab in urothelial cancer. TCR sequencing covered pretreatment tumor samples and matched, serially collected peripheral blood taken before and after atezolizumab treatment. Progression-free survival longer than 6 months counted as durable clinical benefit, and TCR features were additionally tested against both progression-free and overall survival. Whole exome sequencing and RNA sequencing of pretreatment tumors were performed alongside TCR sequencing in the same patients. Durable clinical benefit was achieved by nine patients and was not achieved by 20 patients. Pretreatment blood TCR-seq was available for 30 or so patients, at least one posttreatment blood collection was obtained for about 24 patients, and tumor TCR-seq was available for about 24 patients. Findings and caveats that apply to the study as a whole: Improved progression-free and overall survival was found to be associated with pretreatment peripheral blood TCR clonality below the median. Because of the small sample size (n ≈ 27) and the many exploratory analyses performed, the results are intended to be regarded as hypothesis-generating. Among patients with durable benefit, tumor-associated TCR clones showed greater expansion in peripheral blood 3 weeks after treatment started (n ≈ 23, p = 0.022).

A cohort of more than 25 patients with locally advanced or metastatic urothelial carcinoma, treated at Memorial Sloan Kettering on a trial protocol, was included. Peripheral blood mononuclear cells were collected pretreatment and during treatment, with between 1 and 8 total time points per patient. The Qiagen DNeasy Blood extraction kit was used to purify genomic DNA from total PBMCs and tumor samples. Collected pretreatment and during treatment, PBMCs were isolated and stored as previously described. The V end loses 5 bases and the J end loses 1 base, and a stretch of 11 bases separates them. From the cysteine through the phenylalanine, the CDR3 covers 14 amino acids. Here the CDR3 DNA is all that survives: 42 bases in frame from base 1. The CDR1 and CDR2 encoded by the germline V gene are SGHTA and FQGNSA.

This TCR was recovered from a man aged 65 to 85 with urothelial cancer. The sequenced sample was PBMCs, obtained around atezolizumab (anti-PD-L1) treatment. The chain employs TRBV7-2 and TRBJ2-5; no D gene can be assigned with confidence. The DNA sequence is TGTGCCAGCAGCCCCCACCCGGGCCAAGAGACCCAGTACTTC. This codes for CASSPHPGQETQYF.